This TCR beta chain originates from a study of blood T cell repertoires in COVID-19. At the level of the study: From the United States, Italy and Spain came samples of acute and convalescent COVID-19.

In the original workflow: Amplified reference gene primers provided the basis for estimating nucleated cell counts. TCRdb's copy holds only in-frame clones and misses some; the assay was immunoSEQ multiplex PCR. Clone size and the V and J calls come from that table; the DNA yielded D and trimming. The table shows about 370,000 clones, with about nine tenths occurring only once. Participants spanned ages about 18 to 100 years and resided in roughly 26 US areas. Allocation to cohorts depended on clinical history reported by the participants. The TCR sequence derives from a woman in her 30s who had recovered from COVID-19. The source material was PBMCs or T cells enriched from blood (not recorded which).

The CDR3 loop is CASYGDRDTSALPKETQYF. DNA of the CDR3: TGCGCCAGCTACGGAGACCGGGACACCTCAGCCCTCCCTAAAGAGACCCAGTACTTC. This sequence joins TRBV10-1 and TRBJ2-5; D possibly corresponds to TRBD1 (6 bases). The V end was cut by 8 bases, the J end by 3 bases, with 31 bases between. Germline V gene lookup returns CDR1 WNHNN and CDR2 SYGVQD (reference sequence). The CDR3 totals 19 residues.